The 7 T cell receptor beta chains below were found in one sample sequenced in a study of beta chain features in type 1 diabetes. The whole isolated RNA underwent reverse transcription, so sequencing captured expressed TCRB transcripts. Generated by immunoSEQ multiplex PCR, the TCRdb table keeps only in-frame clones and is missing some. The table has more than 350,000 clones, more than 9.5% seen once. Specimen: naive CD4+ T cells from blood. All receptors derive from a woman aged 18-29 years in good health.

CDR3 nucleotides: TGTGCCAGCAGTGATCGGACAGGAACGGCCGGGGAGCTGTTTTTT. This encodes CASSDRTGTAGELFF. The chain employs TRBV2 and TRBJ2-2; TRBD1 aligns across 7 bases. The CDR3 extends over 15 amino acids. CDR1 is SNHLY and CDR2 is FYNNEI in the germline V gene. Trimming cost V 3 bases and J 6 bases; bases outside gene matches: 7.

This sequence joins TRBV2 and TRBJ2-7; 7 bases align to TRBD2. V lost 11 bases and J lost 2; bases outside the gene matches: 9. CDR1 and CDR2 (germline): SNHLY, FYNNEI. CDR3 length: 13 residues. Here the CDR3 reads CAGRGSSTYEQYV. The DNA of the CDR3 is TGTGCCGGGAGGGGCAGCTCGACCTACGAGCAGTACGTC.

V and J are TRBV9 and TRBJ2-5; no definite D call. This CDR3 is 13 amino acids long. The germline gives CDR1 SGDLS, CDR2 YYNGEE. Trimming took 0 bases from V and 3 from J, leaving 6 bases between them. The CDR3 sequence: CASSVAMEETQYF. CDR3 DNA: TGTGCCAGCAGCGTAGCGATGGAAGAGACCCAGTACTTC.

The chain links TRBV7-9 to TRBJ2-1; perhaps TRBD1 as D (6 bases). The CDR3 runs 15 residues. With 4 bases removed from V and 3 bases from J, the gap between germline ends came to 13 bases. The germline gives CDR1 SEHNR, CDR2 FQNEAQ (reference sequence). The CDR3: CASSSQQGHYNEQFF. The CDR3 nucleotides read TGTGCCAGCAGCTCCCAGCAGGGGCACTACAATGAGCAGTTCTTC.

This chain links TRBV10-3 with TRBJ2-7, with 9 bases identical to TRBD2. The germline gives CDR1 ENHRY, CDR2 SYGVKD. Trimming at V came to 6 bases and at J to 3 bases, leaving 9 bases not matched to a gene. There are 15 residues in the CDR3. CDR3 amino acids: CAIRAAGGGDYEQYF. In DNA form, the CDR3 reads TGTGCCATCAGGGCGGCGGGAGGGGGAGACTACGAGCAGTACTTC.

V gene TRBV23-1 combines with J gene TRBJ2-2; a weak D match, TRBD1 (5 bases). TRBV23-1 is recorded as an ORF, its role being uncertain. The V end was cut by 6 bases, the J end by 1 base, with 12 bases between. This CDR3 is built from 15 residues. CDR3 in DNA: TGCGCCAGCAGGGGGCGGCTTGGGAACACCGGGGAGCTGTTTTTT. It specifies CASRGRLGNTGELFF.

The chain has TRBV5-1 and TRBJ2-3; weak D call: TRBD2 (5 bases). V shed 4 bases and J shed 5 bases, with 14 bases lying between them. CDR1 and CDR2 from the germline V gene are SGHRS and YFSETQ. The length of the CDR3 is 14 residues. CDR3 bases: TGCGCCAGCAGCCAGAGAGGAGGTGAAGATACGCAGTATTTT. Amino acids: CASSQRGGEDTQYF.